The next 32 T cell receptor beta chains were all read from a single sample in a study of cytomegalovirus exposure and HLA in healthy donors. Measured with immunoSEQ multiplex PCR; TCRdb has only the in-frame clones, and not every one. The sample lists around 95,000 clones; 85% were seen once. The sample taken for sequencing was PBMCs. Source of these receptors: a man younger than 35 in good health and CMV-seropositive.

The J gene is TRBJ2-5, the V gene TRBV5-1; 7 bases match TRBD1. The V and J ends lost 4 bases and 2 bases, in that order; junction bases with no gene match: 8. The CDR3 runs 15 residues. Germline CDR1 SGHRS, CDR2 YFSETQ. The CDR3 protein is CASSVWTGAQETQYF. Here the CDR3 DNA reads TGCGCCAGCAGCGTATGGACAGGAGCTCAAGAGACCCAGTACTTC.

The DNA for the CDR3 is TGTGCCAGCAGTCCCCGGACAGGGAGCAGCACCGGGGAGCTGTTTTTT. It specifies CASSPRTGSSTGELFF. The chain joins TRBV28 to TRBJ2-2; the match to TRBD1 covers 8 bases. V was pared by 5 bases and J by 4 bases, with 9 bases of the junction left unmatched. Per germline, CDR1 MDHEN and CDR2 SYDVKM. This CDR3 is 16 amino acids long.

The DNA of the CDR3 is TGCGCCAGCAGTAGGGACAGGCGAAACGACAACACTGAAGCTTTCTTT. This translates into CASSRDRRNDNTEAFF. The chain employs TRBV5-1 and TRBJ1-1; the match to TRBD1 covers 8 bases. The CDR3 consists of 16 residues. V was clipped by 5 bases and J by 2 bases; unmatched bases: 11. The germline gives CDR1 SGHRS, CDR2 YFSETQ.

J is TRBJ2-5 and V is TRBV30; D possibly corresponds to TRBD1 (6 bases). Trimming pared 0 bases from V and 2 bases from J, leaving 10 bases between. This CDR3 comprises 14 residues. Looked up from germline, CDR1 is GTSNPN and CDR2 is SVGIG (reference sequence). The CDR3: CAWSVGAGQETQYF. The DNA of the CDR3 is TGTGCCTGGAGTGTGGGGGCTGGGCAAGAGACCCAGTACTTC. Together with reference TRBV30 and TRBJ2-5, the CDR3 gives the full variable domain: SQTIHQWPATLVQPVGSPLSLECTVEGTSNPNLYWYRQAAGRGLQLLFYSVGIGQISSEVPQNLSASRPQDRQFILSSKKLLLSDSGFYLCAWSVGAGQETQYFGPGTRLLVL.

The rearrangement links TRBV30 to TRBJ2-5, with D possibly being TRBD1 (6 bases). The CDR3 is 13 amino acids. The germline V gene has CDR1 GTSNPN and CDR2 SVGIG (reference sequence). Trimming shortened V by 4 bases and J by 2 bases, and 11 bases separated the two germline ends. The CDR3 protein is CAWNLQGQETQYF. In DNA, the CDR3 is TGTGCCTGGAACCTTCAGGGGCAAGAGACCCAGTACTTC.

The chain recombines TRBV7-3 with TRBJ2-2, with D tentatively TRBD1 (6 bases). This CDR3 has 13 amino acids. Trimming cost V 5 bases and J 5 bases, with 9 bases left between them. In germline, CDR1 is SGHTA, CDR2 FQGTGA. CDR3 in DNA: TGTGCCAGCAGCAAGGACAGAACCGGGGAGCTGTTTTTT. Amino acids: CASSKDRTGELFF.

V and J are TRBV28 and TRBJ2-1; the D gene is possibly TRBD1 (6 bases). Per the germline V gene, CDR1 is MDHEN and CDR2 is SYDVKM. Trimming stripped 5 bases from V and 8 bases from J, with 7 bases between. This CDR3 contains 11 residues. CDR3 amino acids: CASSGQYEQFF. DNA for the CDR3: TGTGCCAGCAGTGGACAGTATGAGCAGTTCTTC.

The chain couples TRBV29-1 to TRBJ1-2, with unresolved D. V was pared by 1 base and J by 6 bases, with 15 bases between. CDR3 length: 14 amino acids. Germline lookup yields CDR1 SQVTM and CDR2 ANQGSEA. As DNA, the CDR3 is TGCAGCGTTGAAGTCTCCCGGGCGGGAAATGGCTACACCTTC. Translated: CSVEVSRAGNGYTF.

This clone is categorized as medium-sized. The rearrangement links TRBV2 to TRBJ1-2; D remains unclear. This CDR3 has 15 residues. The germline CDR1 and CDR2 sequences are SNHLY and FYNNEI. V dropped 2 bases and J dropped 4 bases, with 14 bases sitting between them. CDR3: CASSEPGGGGYGYTF. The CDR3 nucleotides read TGTGCCAGCAGTGAACCGGGAGGTGGAGGCTATGGCTACACCTTC.

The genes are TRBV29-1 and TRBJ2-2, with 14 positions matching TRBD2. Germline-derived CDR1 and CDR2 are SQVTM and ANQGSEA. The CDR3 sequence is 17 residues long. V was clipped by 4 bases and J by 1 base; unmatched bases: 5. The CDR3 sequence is CSVGGTSGRLNTGELFF. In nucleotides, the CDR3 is TGCAGCGTTGGAGGGACTAGCGGGAGATTGAACACCGGGGAGCTGTTTTTT.

The CDR3 region is CASSLGGTVTEKLFF. Written as DNA, the CDR3 is TGTGCCAGCAGCCTCGGGGGTACGGTGACCGAAAAACTGTTTTTT. The J gene is TRBJ1-4, the V gene TRBV25-1; D might be TRBD1 (5 bases). This CDR3 contains 15 residues. V was cut by 6 bases and J by 8 bases, with 19 bases left in between. Germline CDR1 reads MGHDK; CDR2 reads SYGVNS.

CDR3 nucleotides: TGTGCCACCAGCAGTGACGACAGGGTCGATGCCAAAAACATTCAGTACTTC. This codes for CATSSDDRVDAKNIQYF. The chain employs TRBV15 and TRBJ2-4; 7 positions match TRBD1. After removal of 3 bases from V and 1 base from J, the junction contained 9 bases not matched to a gene. CDR1 is LNHNV and CDR2 is YYDKDF in the germline V gene (reference sequence). There are 17 residues in the CDR3.

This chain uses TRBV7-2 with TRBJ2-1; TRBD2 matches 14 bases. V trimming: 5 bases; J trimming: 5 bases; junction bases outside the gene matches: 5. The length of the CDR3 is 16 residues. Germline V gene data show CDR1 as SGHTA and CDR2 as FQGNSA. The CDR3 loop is CASSPQGLAGDNEQFF. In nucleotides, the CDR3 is TGTGCCAGCAGCCCCCAGGGACTAGCGGGGGACAATGAGCAGTTCTTC.

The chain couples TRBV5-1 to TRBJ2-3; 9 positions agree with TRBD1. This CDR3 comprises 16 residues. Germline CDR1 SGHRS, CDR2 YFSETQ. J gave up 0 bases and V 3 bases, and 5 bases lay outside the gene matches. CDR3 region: CASSWGTGTSTDTQYF. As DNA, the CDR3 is TGCGCCAGCAGCTGGGGGACAGGGACTAGCACAGATACGCAGTATTTT.

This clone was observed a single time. In DNA form, the CDR3 reads TGCAGCTCACGCTCGGGTGCGGATGAGCAGTTCTTC. It encodes CSSRSGADEQFF. The chain combines TRBV29-1 with TRBJ2-1; D gene uncertain. Trimming stripped 8 bases from V and 8 bases from J, with 16 bases between. CDR1 and CDR2 from the germline V gene are SQVTM and ANQGSEA. This CDR3 region has 12 residues.

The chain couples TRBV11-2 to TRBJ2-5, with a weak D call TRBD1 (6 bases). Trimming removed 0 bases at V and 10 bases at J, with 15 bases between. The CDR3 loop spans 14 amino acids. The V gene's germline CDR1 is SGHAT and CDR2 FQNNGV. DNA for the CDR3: TGTGCCAGCAGCTTAGATCAGGGGAAGGACGACCAGTACTTC. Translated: CASSLDQGKDDQYF. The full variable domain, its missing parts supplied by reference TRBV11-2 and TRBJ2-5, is EAGVAQSPRYKIIEKRQSVAFWCNPISGHATLYWYQQILGQGPKLLIQFQNNGVVDDSQLPKDRFSAERLKGVDSTLKIQPAKLEDSAVYLCASSLDQGKDDQYFGPGTRLLVL.

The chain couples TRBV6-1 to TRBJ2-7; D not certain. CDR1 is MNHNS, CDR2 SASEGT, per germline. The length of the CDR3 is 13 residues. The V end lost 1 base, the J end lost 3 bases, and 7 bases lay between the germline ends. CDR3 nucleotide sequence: TGTGCCAGCAGTGAAGTTGTCTTCTACGAGCAGTACTTC. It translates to CASSEVVFYEQYF.

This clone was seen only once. The DNA of the CDR3 is TGTGCCAGCAGCTGGACTAGCGCAGATCAAGAGACCCAGTACTTC. It encodes CASSWTSADQETQYF. The chain combines TRBV7-3 with TRBJ2-5; 9 bases align to TRBD2. This CDR3 is built from 15 residues. The germline CDR1 and CDR2 sequences are SGHTA and FQGTGA. J lost 2 bases, V lost 4 bases, and 5 bases had no gene match.

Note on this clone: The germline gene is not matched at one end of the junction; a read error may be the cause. Here the CDR3 DNA reads TGCGCCAGCAACCAAGAGGGCAGGCGATGGAACACTGAAGCTTTCTTT. This translates into CASNQEGRRWNTEAFF. The J gene is TRBJ1-1, the V gene TRBV4-1; D remains ambiguous. The CDR3 sequence is 16 residues long. CDR1 is MGHRA and CDR2 is YSYEKL in the germline V gene.

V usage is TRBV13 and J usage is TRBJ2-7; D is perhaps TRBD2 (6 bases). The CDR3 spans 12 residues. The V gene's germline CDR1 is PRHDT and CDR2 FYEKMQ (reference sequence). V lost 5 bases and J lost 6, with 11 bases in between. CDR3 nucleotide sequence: TGTGCCAGCAGCCTGACTAGATCCGAGCAGTACTTC. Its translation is CASSLTRSEQYF.

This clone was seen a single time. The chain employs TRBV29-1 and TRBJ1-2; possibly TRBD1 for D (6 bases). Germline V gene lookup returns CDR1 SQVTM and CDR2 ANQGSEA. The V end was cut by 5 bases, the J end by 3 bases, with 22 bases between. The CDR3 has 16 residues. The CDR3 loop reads CSVWGPRGWEDYGYTF. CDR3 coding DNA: TGCAGCGTTTGGGGACCCAGGGGTTGGGAAGACTATGGCTACACCTTC. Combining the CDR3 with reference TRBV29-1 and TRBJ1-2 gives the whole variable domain SAVISQKPSRDICQRGTSLTIQCQVDSQVTMMFWYRQQPGQSLTLIATANQGSEATYESGFVIDKFPISRPNLTFSTLTVSNMSPEDSSIYLCSVWGPRGWEDYGYTFGSGTRLTVV.

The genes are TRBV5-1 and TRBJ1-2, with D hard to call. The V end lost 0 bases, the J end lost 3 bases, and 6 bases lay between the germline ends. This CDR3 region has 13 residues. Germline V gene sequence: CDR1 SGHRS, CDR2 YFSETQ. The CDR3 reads CASSLERDYGYTF. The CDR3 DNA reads TGCGCCAGCAGCTTGGAGAGGGACTATGGCTACACCTTC. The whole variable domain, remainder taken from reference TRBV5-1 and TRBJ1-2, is KAGVTQTPRYLIKTRGQQVTLSCSPISGHRSVSWYQQTPGQGLQFLFEYFSETQRNKGNFPGRFSGRQFSNSRSEMNVSTLELGDSALYLCASSLERDYGYTFGSGTRLTVV.

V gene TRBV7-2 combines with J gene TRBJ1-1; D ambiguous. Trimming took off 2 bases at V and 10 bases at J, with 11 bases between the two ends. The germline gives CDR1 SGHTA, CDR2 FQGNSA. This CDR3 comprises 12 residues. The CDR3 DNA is TGTGCCAGCAGCTTAATCCCAAATTCAGCTTTCTTT. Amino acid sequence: CASSLIPNSAFF.

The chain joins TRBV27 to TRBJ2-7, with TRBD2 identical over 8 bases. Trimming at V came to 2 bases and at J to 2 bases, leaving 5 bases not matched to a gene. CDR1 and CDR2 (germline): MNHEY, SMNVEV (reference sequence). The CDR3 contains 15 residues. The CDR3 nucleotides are TGTGCCAGCAGTTTAGGAGCGGGGGACACCTACGAGCAGTACGTC. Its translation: CASSLGAGDTYEQYV.

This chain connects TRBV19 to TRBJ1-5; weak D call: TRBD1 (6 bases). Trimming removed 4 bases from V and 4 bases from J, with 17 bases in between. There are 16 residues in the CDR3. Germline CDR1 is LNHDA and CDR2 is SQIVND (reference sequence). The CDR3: CASSTYIGDNNQPQHF. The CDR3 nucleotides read TGTGCCAGTAGTACCTACATCGGGGACAATAATCAGCCCCAGCATTTT. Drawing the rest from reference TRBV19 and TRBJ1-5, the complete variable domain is DGGITQSPKYLFRKEGQNVTLSCEQNLNHDAMYWYRQDPGQGLRLIYYSQIVNDFQKGDIAEGYSVSREKKESFPLTVTSAQKNPTAFYLCASSTYIGDNNQPQHFGDGTRLSIL.

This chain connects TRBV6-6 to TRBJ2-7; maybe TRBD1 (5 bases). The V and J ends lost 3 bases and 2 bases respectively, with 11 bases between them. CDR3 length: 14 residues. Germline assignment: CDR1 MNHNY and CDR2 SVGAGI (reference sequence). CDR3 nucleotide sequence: TGTGCCAGCAGTTATGGACATGGACCCTACGAGCAGTACTTC. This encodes CASSYGHGPYEQYF.

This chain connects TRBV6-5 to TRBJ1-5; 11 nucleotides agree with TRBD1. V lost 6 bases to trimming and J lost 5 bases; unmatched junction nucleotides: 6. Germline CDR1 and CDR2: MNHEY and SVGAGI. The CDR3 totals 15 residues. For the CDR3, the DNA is TGTGCCAGCAGACGAGGGACAGGGGGATATCAGCCCCAGCATTTT. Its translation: CASRRGTGGYQPQHF.

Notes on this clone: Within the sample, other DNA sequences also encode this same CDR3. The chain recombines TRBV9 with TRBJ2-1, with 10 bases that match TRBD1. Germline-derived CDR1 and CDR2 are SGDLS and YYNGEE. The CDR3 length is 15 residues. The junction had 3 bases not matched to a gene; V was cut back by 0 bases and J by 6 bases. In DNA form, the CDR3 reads TGTGCCAGCAGCGTAGGTGGACAGGGGGGCAATGAGCAGTTCTTC. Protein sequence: CASSVGGQGGNEQFF.

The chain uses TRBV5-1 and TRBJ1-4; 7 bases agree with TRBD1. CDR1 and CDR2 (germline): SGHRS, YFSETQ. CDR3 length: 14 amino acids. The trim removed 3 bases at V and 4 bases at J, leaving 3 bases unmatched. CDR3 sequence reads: CASSSGQNNEKLFF. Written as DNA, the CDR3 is TGCGCCAGCAGCTCGGGACAGAATAATGAAAAACTGTTTTTT.

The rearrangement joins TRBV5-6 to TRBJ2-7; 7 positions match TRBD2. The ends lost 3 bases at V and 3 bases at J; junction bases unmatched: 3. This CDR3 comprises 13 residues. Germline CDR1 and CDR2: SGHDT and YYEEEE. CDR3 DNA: TGTGCCAGCAGCTGGGGGGGATTCTACGAGCAGTACTTC. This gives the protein CASSWGGFYEQYF. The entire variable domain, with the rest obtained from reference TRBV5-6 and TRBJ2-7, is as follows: DAGVTQSPTHLIKTRGQQVTLRCSPKSGHDTVSWYQQALGQGPQFIFQYYEEEERQRGNFPDRFSGHQFPNYSSELNVNALLLGDSALYLCASSWGGFYEQYFGPGTRLTVT.

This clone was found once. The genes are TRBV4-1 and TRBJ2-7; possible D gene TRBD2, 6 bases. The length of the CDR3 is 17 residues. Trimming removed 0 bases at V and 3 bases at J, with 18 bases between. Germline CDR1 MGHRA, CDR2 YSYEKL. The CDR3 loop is CASSQEFGTAGGYEQYF. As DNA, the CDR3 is TGCGCCAGCAGCCAAGAATTTGGGACTGCCGGGGGCTACGAGCAGTACTTC.

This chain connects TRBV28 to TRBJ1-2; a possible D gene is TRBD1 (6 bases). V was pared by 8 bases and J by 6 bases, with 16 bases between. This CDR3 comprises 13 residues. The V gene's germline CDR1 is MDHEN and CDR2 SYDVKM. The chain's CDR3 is CASYRTADDGYTF. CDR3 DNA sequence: TGTGCCAGCTATCGGACAGCCGACGATGGCTACACCTTC.